The sequence of this T cell receptor (beta chain) was determined in a study of beta chain features in type 1 diabetes. About the research overall: Investigators examined under 140 million sorted cells across all samples.

This clone has a handful of counts. Antigen specificity is unknown. A CD45RO/CCR7/CD25/CD127/CD95/CD27 panel sorted naive, central memory, regulatory and stem cell-like memory CD4+ cells. Study-level points and caveats: There was a possibility that cDNA sequencing over-represented cells with high TCR expression. Here, the possible influence of HLA type (on TCRB rearrangement) remained unresolved. There was a moderate but significant shortening of TCRB CDR3s in all four CD4+ subsets of Type 1 diabetes patients.

The whole isolated RNA underwent reverse transcription, so sequencing captured expressed TCRB transcripts. Produced via immunoSEQ multiplex PCR; TCRdb's table is partial and in-frame only. The sample yields about 660,000 clones, more than 13% seen once. The V end was cut by 5 bases, the J end by 4 bases, with 11 bases between. From germline, CDR1 is GTSNPN and CDR2 SVGIG (reference sequence). CDR3 length equals 12 residues. The rearrangement uses TRBV30 and TRBJ2-5; perhaps TRBD1 as D (6 bases). The source of this sequence is a man aged 18 to 30 with type 1 diabetes. Sequenced sample: naive CD4+ T cells from blood. For the CDR3, the DNA is TGTGCCTGGGGACAGCAAGGAGAGACCCAGTACTTC. It yields the protein CAWGQQGETQYF.